A selection of T cell receptor beta chains follows, all from one sample in a study of blood T cell repertoires in COVID-19. This table comes from immunoSEQ multiplex PCR, and its TCRdb copy is limited to in-frame clones, with some not included. There are around 57,000 clones in the sample; about 91% occur only once, and roughly 18% lies in the top ten. The sequenced material came from peripheral blood. The receptors derive from a woman older than 75 with active COVID-19. The CDR3 runs from the conserved cysteine through the conserved F or W. D genes are given only for firm matches. Only some rows state a clone size, as once, few, many or a class for expanded clones.

j_call: TRBJ2-7; v_call: TRBV7-8; clone_size: NA; d_call: NA; cdr3_nt: TGTGCCAGCAGCTTAAAGGCAGGGTTCTACGAGCAGTACTTC; cdr3_aa: CASSLKAGFYEQYF
j_call: TRBJ1-2; v_call: TRBV6-5; clone_size: NA; d_call: TRBD1; cdr3_nt: TGTGCCAGCAGTATCGGACAGGGGACCTATGGCTACACCTTC; cdr3_aa: CASSIGQGTYGYTF
j_call: TRBJ2-3; v_call: TRBV11-1; clone_size: few; d_call: NA; cdr3_nt: TGTGCCAGCAGCCACGGGACAACAGATACGCAGTATTTT; cdr3_aa: CASSHGTTDTQYF
j_call: TRBJ2-7; v_call: TRBV2; clone_size: few; d_call: NA; cdr3_nt: TGTGCCAGCAGTGCCAGCTCCTACGAGCAGTACTTC; cdr3_aa: CASSASSYEQYF
j_call: TRBJ1-5; v_call: TRBV24-1; clone_size: NA; d_call: NA; cdr3_nt: TGTGCCACCAGTGTGTGGGGCGATCAGCCCCAGCATTTT; cdr3_aa: CATSVWGDQPQHF
j_call: TRBJ1-2; v_call: TRBV24-1; clone_size: once; d_call: NA; cdr3_nt: TGTGCCACCAGTGATTTACCAGGGTATGGCTACACCTTC; cdr3_aa: CATSDLPGYGYTF
j_call: TRBJ1-2; v_call: TRBV5-4; clone_size: NA; d_call: NA; cdr3_nt: TGTGCCAGCAGCTTGTTCTACAGAAACTATGGCTACACCTTC; cdr3_aa: CASSLFYRNYGYTF
j_call: TRBJ2-7; v_call: TRBV15; clone_size: NA; d_call: TRBD2; cdr3_nt: TGTGCCACCATACGGAGCGGGGGGGCCGGGATGGAAGAGCAGTACTTC; cdr3_aa: CATIRSGGAGMEEQYF
j_call: TRBJ1-1; v_call: TRBV7-9; clone_size: NA; d_call: NA; cdr3_nt: TGTGCCAGCACCGTAGTGAACACTGAAGCTTTCTTT; cdr3_aa: CASTVVNTEAFF
j_call: TRBJ2-3; v_call: TRBV27; clone_size: NA; d_call: NA; cdr3_nt: TGTGCCAGCAGTCTCCAACCGGGACTGTTAGATACGCAGTATTTT; cdr3_aa: CASSLQPGLLDTQYF
j_call: TRBJ2-7; v_call: TRBV6-1; clone_size: once; d_call: TRBD1; cdr3_nt: TGTGCCAGCAGTGAAGAAGGGGGACAGGTCTACGAGCAGTACTTC; cdr3_aa: CASSEEGGQVYEQYF
j_call: TRBJ2-1; v_call: TRBV3-1/TRBV3-2; clone_size: once; d_call: NA; cdr3_nt: TGTGCCAGCAGCCAGAGCGATGAGCAGTTCTTC; cdr3_aa: CASSQSDEQFF
j_call: TRBJ1-2; v_call: TRBV4-1; clone_size: once; d_call: TRBD1; cdr3_nt: TGCGCCAGCAGCTTGGACAGGGGCCATTATGGCTACACCTTC; cdr3_aa: CASSLDRGHYGYTF
j_call: TRBJ2-3; v_call: TRBV15; clone_size: NA; d_call: NA; cdr3_nt: TGTGCCTCGCGAGGGGGTCGGGACTACTACACAGATACGCAGTATTTT; cdr3_aa: CASRGGRDYYTDTQYF
j_call: TRBJ2-1; v_call: TRBV19; clone_size: once; d_call: TRBD2; cdr3_nt: TGTGCCAGTAGTCCCACCTTGACTAGCGGCACTTACAATGAGCAGTTCTTC; cdr3_aa: CASSPTLTSGTYNEQFF
j_call: TRBJ2-3; v_call: TRBV7-8; clone_size: NA; d_call: TRBD2; cdr3_nt: TGTGCCAGCAGCCTACCTTCAGCGGGGCGAACAGATACGCAGTATTTT; cdr3_aa: CASSLPSAGRTDTQYF
j_call: TRBJ2-7; v_call: TRBV5-1; clone_size: NA; d_call: NA; cdr3_nt: TGCGCCAGCAGCTTGGCGGGACAATCCTACGAGCAGTACTTC; cdr3_aa: CASSLAGQSYEQYF
j_call: TRBJ2-3; v_call: TRBV6-5; clone_size: NA; d_call: NA; cdr3_nt: TGTGCCAGCACCTCGGACAGCTTCACAGATACGCAGTATTTT; cdr3_aa: CASTSDSFTDTQYF
j_call: TRBJ2-3; v_call: TRBV9; clone_size: NA; d_call: TRBD2; cdr3_nt: TGTGCCAGCAGCGTATCCCTACTAGCGGGGGGGCCTGATACGCAGTATTTT; cdr3_aa: CASSVSLLAGGPDTQYF
j_call: TRBJ2-2; v_call: TRBV28; clone_size: NA; d_call: NA; cdr3_nt: TGTGCCAGCAGTTCAGGGCCGTTTAGCGGGGAGCTGTTTTTT; cdr3_aa: CASSSGPFSGELFF
j_call: TRBJ2-3; v_call: TRBV2; clone_size: NA; d_call: TRBD1; cdr3_nt: TGTGCCAGCAGTGCCCGGGACAGCGAAACAGATACGCAGTATTTT; cdr3_aa: CASSARDSETDTQYF
j_call: TRBJ1-4; v_call: TRBV18; clone_size: NA; d_call: TRBD1; cdr3_nt: TGTGCCAGCTCATCCGACAGGGGCGTAACTAATGAAAAACTGTTTTTT; cdr3_aa: CASSSDRGVTNEKLFF
j_call: TRBJ2-3; v_call: TRBV5-1; clone_size: NA; d_call: TRBD1; cdr3_nt: TGCGCCAGCCGTCAGGGGGTCCGCACAGATACGCAGTATTTT; cdr3_aa: CASRQGVRTDTQYF
j_call: TRBJ2-1; v_call: TRBV4-1; clone_size: NA; d_call: NA; cdr3_nt: TGCGCCAGCAGCCAAAAATACCACGGCGAGAGCGGATCTTACAATGAGCAGTTCTTC; cdr3_aa: CASSQKYHGESGSYNEQFF
j_call: TRBJ1-2; v_call: TRBV5-5; clone_size: NA; d_call: TRBD1; cdr3_nt: TGTGCCAGCAGCCCCCTCCGGGACAGCCGCTCCTATGGCTACACCTTC; cdr3_aa: CASSPLRDSRSYGYTF
j_call: TRBJ2-1; v_call: TRBV6-5; clone_size: once; d_call: NA; cdr3_nt: TGTGCCAGCAGTTCCTTTACAGGGAGCTCCTACAATGAGCAGTTCTTC; cdr3_aa: CASSSFTGSSYNEQFF
j_call: TRBJ1-1; v_call: TRBV11-1; clone_size: NA; d_call: NA; cdr3_nt: TGTGCCAGCAGCTTAGGCAGGGGCGCCACTGAAGCTTTCTTT; cdr3_aa: CASSLGRGATEAFF
j_call: TRBJ1-6; v_call: TRBV12-3/TRBV12-4; clone_size: NA; d_call: NA; cdr3_nt: TGTGCCAGCAGTTCTTATGGTTTAGCCCTCCACTTT; cdr3_aa: CASSSYGLALHF
j_call: TRBJ2-7; v_call: TRBV6-2/TRBV6-3; clone_size: NA; d_call: NA; cdr3_nt: TGTGCCAGCAGTTATGGGGGGACAGCCTACGAGCAGTACTTC; cdr3_aa: CASSYGGTAYEQYF
j_call: TRBJ1-1; v_call: TRBV19; clone_size: NA; d_call: NA; cdr3_nt: TGTGCCAGTAGTATGAGGACAATCCGGGTCACTGAAGCTTTCTTT; cdr3_aa: CASSMRTIRVTEAFF
j_call: TRBJ2-5; v_call: TRBV5-1; clone_size: NA; d_call: NA; cdr3_nt: TGCGCCAGCAGCTCTGTGACGGGAGAGACCCAGTACTTC; cdr3_aa: CASSSVTGETQYF
j_call: TRBJ2-3; v_call: TRBV2; clone_size: NA; d_call: NA; cdr3_nt: TGTGCCAGCAGTGACGGGCGGGGTGGAGATACGCAGTATTTT; cdr3_aa: CASSDGRGGDTQYF
j_call: TRBJ2-7; v_call: TRBV7-2; clone_size: NA; d_call: NA; cdr3_nt: TGTGCCAGCAGCTTCAGCTACGAGCAGTACTTC; cdr3_aa: CASSFSYEQYF
j_call: TRBJ2-2; v_call: TRBV15; clone_size: NA; d_call: NA; cdr3_nt: TGTGCCACCAGCAGAGGGCAGTCCCTGAACACCGGGGAGCTGTTTTTT; cdr3_aa: CATSRGQSLNTGELFF
j_call: TRBJ1-6; v_call: TRBV5-4; clone_size: few; d_call: NA; cdr3_nt: TGTGCCAGCAGTTGGGGCTCCTCCTATAATTCACCCCTCCACTTT; cdr3_aa: CASSWGSSYNSPLHF
j_call: TRBJ2-3; v_call: TRBV7-6; clone_size: NA; d_call: NA; cdr3_nt: TGTGCTAGCAGCTTGGGCCGACAGCCCCGTAGCACAGATACGCAGTATTTT; cdr3_aa: CASSLGRQPRSTDTQYF
j_call: TRBJ2-1; v_call: TRBV5-8; clone_size: NA; d_call: NA; cdr3_nt: TGTGCCAGCAGCTTGCTTGGGGGGACGGGTGAGCAGTTCTTC; cdr3_aa: CASSLLGGTGEQFF
j_call: TRBJ2-1; v_call: TRBV9; clone_size: NA; d_call: TRBD2; cdr3_nt: TGTGCCAGCAGTTCAAGCGGGGGGTTTGGTAATGAGCAGTTCTTC; cdr3_aa: CASSSSGGFGNEQFF
j_call: TRBJ2-2; v_call: TRBV7-2; clone_size: few; d_call: TRBD2; cdr3_nt: TGTGCCAGCAGCTTAGAACTAGCGGGGGGGCTGAACACCGGGGAGCTGTTTTTT; cdr3_aa: CASSLELAGGLNTGELFF
j_call: TRBJ2-2; v_call: TRBV9; clone_size: NA; d_call: NA; cdr3_nt: TGTGCCAGCAGCGTATTGGGTGGCGGGGACACCGGGGAGCTGTTTTTT; cdr3_aa: CASSVLGGGDTGELFF
j_call: TRBJ1-5; v_call: TRBV15; clone_size: NA; d_call: TRBD1; cdr3_nt: TGTGCCACCAGCAGACCCCCGGGTCGGACAGGGCCCATCCCGTATAGCAATCAGCCCCAGCATTTT; cdr3_aa: CATSRPPGRTGPIPYSNQPQHF